This paragraph reports one T cell receptor (beta chain). Profiling relied on immunoSEQ multiplex PCR, and the TCRdb table lists in-frame clones only, not all of them. The sample records approximately 52,000 clones, roughly 90% being singletons. These data originate in a study of control samples from healthy donors and cancer patients. The CDR3 has 14 residues. With 5 bases removed from V and 3 bases from J, the gap between germline ends came to 13 bases. The germline V gene has CDR1 SGHTA and CDR2 FQGNSA. The TCR comes from a man in his fifties or sixties with head and neck cancer. The rearrangement links TRBV7-2 to TRBJ1-2, with D tentatively TRBD1 (5 bases). The source material was PBMCs. Here the CDR3 DNA reads TGTGCCAGCAGCGCCGGGACGGGGTACTATGGCTACACCTTC. It specifies CASSAGTGYYGYTF.